The 26 T cell receptor beta chains below come from one sample, sequenced in a study of patients and donors after allogeneic stem cell transplantation. TCRdb ran MiXCR on the RT-PCR reads and lists one entry per CDR3 protein. The sample lists 57,000 or so distinct CDR3 sequences, about an eighth occurring once. The sample was blood, either unsorted or a sorted T cell fraction (not recorded which). The receptors stem from a human donor who was either an allogeneic HSCT recipient or a stem cell or donor lymphocyte infusion donor (not recorded which). It is not recorded whose cells these are; they may come from a transplant donor.

The rearrangement joins TRBV27 to TRBJ2-1; TRBD2 matches 15 bases. Germline V CDR1 and CDR2: MNHEY, SMNVEV (reference sequence). The CDR3 contains 21 residues. V gave up 4 bases and J gave up 1 base; unmatched junction bases: 14. The CDR3: CASSSPPGLAGGGRSYNEQFF. DNA for the CDR3: TGTGCCAGCAGTTCTCCTCCGGGACTAGCGGGAGGAGGGAGGTCCTACAATGAGCAGTTCTTC.

This sequence joins TRBV6-2 or TRBV6-3 and TRBJ2-5; a weak D match, TRBD2 (5 bases). Germline values: CDR1 MNHEY, CDR2 SVGEGT. The CDR3 is 13 residues long. V was pared by 2 bases and J by 3 bases, with 7 bases between. CDR3 DNA: TGTGCCAGCAGTTACGGACTCGAAGAGACCCAGTACTTC. As protein: CASSYGLEETQYF.

This clonotype has a handful of counts. The rearrangement links TRBV20-1 to TRBJ2-7; 7 nucleotides line up with TRBD1. CDR1 is DFQATT, CDR2 SNEGSKA, per germline (reference sequence). After removal of 3 bases from V and 7 bases from J, the junction contained 6 bases not matched to a gene. This CDR3 comprises 12 residues. The CDR3 sequence: CSARAGGIEQYF. As DNA, the CDR3 is TGCAGTGCTAGGGCAGGGGGAATTGAGCAGTACTTC.

The sample holds many counts of this clonotype. The gene calls are TRBV18 and TRBJ2-5; D is uncertain. The ends were cut back, 6 bases at V and 1 base at J, with 9 bases in the middle. The CDR3 is 13 residues long. The germline V gene has CDR1 KGHSH and CDR2 LQKENI. CDR3 nucleotides: TGTGCCAGCTCTGCTGAAATCCAAGAGACCCAGTACTTC. Protein product: CASSAEIQETQYF.

This chain joins TRBV20-1 and TRBJ2-1; 8 nucleotides match TRBD2. V shed 0 bases and J 1 base; nucleotides not matched to a gene: 8. Germline CDR1 reads DFQATT; CDR2 reads SNEGSKA (reference sequence). The CDR3 extends over 17 amino acids. The CDR3 DNA sequence: TGCAGTGCTAGAGATCTATTACTAGCGGTATCCTACAATGAGCAGTTCTTC. Translated: CSARDLLLAVSYNEQFF.

In its sample, this clonotype was seen many times. J is TRBJ1-5 and V is TRBV12-3 or TRBV12-4, with no clear D. The CDR3 consists of 15 residues. The germline V and J ends were trimmed by 3 bases and 7 bases, with 16 bases remaining between them. Here the CDR3 DNA reads TGTGCCAGCAGTTTCGGACCGAAGCAATCCCAGCCCCAGCATTTT. This encodes CASSFGPKQSQPQHF.

This clonotype was found many times. The V call is TRBV3-1, the J call TRBJ1-2; no clear D gene. This CDR3 region has 18 residues. V lost 1 base to trimming and J lost 7 bases, with 25 bases between them. Germline V gene lookup returns CDR1 LGHDT and CDR2 YNNKEL (reference sequence). DNA for the CDR3: TGTGCCAGCAGCCAAGGCGTCGCACAGCCGAAACCCCCTATTGGCTACACCTTC. It translates to CASSQGVAQPKPPIGYTF.

The V gene is TRBV2, the J gene TRBJ1-2; D remains ambiguous. Per germline, CDR1 SNHLY and CDR2 FYNNEI. Trimming pared 4 bases from V and 0 bases from J, leaving 6 bases between. The length of the CDR3 is 13 residues. CDR3 residues: CASSVEANYGYTF. The CDR3 DNA sequence: TGTGCCAGCAGTGTGGAAGCTAACTATGGCTACACCTTC.

The sample holds a few counts of this clonotype. The V gene is TRBV7-9, the J gene TRBJ2-5; D is undetermined. CDR1 is SEHNR, CDR2 FQNEAQ, per germline (reference sequence). The V end lost 5 bases, the J end lost 2 bases, and 21 bases lay between the germline ends. The CDR3 is 17 amino acids. The CDR3 here is CASSPYTLRKEQETQYF. In DNA, the CDR3 is TGTGCCAGCAGCCCGTACACCTTAAGGAAAGAACAAGAGACCCAGTACTTC.

To note about this clonotype: Relative to the germline gene, one junction end is altered; a read error may explain this. This chain links TRBV7-7 with TRBJ2-2; D may match TRBD1 or TRBD2 (5 bases each). The CDR3 is made up of 15 amino acids. Germline assignment: CDR1 SSHAT and CDR2 FNYEAQ (reference sequence). The CDR3, as DNA: TGTGCTAGCAGGAGGACACAAATCTCCCCCGGGGAGCTGTTTTTT. As protein: CASRRTQISPGELFF.

In this sample, this clonotype turned up many times. The rearrangement joins TRBV4-1 to TRBJ1-2; 7 nucleotides align to TRBD1. The V gene's germline CDR1 is MGHRA and CDR2 YSYEKL. The CDR3 consists of 18 residues. V lost 2 bases to trimming and J lost 2 bases; unmatched junction nucleotides: 14. The DNA of the CDR3 is TGCGCCAGCAGCCAACCAGTCCGTCGGACAGGAGGAAACTATGGCTACACCTTC. Protein product: CASSQPVRRTGGNYGYTF.

This clonotype showed up many times. The chain employs TRBV12-3 or TRBV12-4 and TRBJ1-4; TRBD1 matches at 7 bases. J gave up 0 bases and V 5 bases, and 3 bases lay outside the gene matches. This CDR3 has 15 residues. The CDR3 sequence is CASSRGGSTNEKLFF. As DNA, the CDR3 is TGTGCCAGCAGTAGAGGGGGCTCAACTAATGAAAAACTGTTTTTT.

This clonotype has a handful of counts. This chain uses TRBV20-1 with TRBJ2-2; D tentatively fits TRBD1 or TRBD2 (6 bases each). Trimming cost V 0 bases and J 3 bases, with 11 bases left between them. From germline, CDR1 is DFQATT and CDR2 SNEGSKA (reference sequence). The CDR3 has 15 amino acids. The CDR3 region is CSARDWRGDTGELFF. In DNA form, the CDR3 reads TGCAGTGCTAGAGATTGGAGGGGGGACACCGGGGAGCTGTTTTTT.

This clonotype rates as hyperexpanded. The chain has TRBV20-1 and TRBJ1-2, with a possible D match to TRBD1 (5 bases). The CDR3 loop spans 14 amino acids. V shed 5 bases and J shed 6 bases, with 19 bases lying between them. Looked up from germline, CDR1 is DFQATT and CDR2 is SNEGSKA (reference sequence). The CDR3 spells CSAPPQGEVDGYTF. The CDR3 DNA reads as TGCAGTGCTCCCCCCCAGGGAGAGGTTGATGGCTACACCTTC.

This clonotype was recorded at least ten times. The chain carries TRBV9 and TRBJ1-1; D not resolved. This CDR3 comprises 16 residues. Germline lookup yields CDR1 SGDLS and CDR2 YYNGEE. V gave up 0 bases and J gave up 1 base, with 13 bases separating them. The CDR3 loop is CASSVDAGYGNTEAFF. The CDR3 bases are TGTGCCAGCAGCGTAGATGCGGGGTACGGGAACACTGAAGCTTTCTTT.

This clonotype was observed at least ten times. V usage is TRBV6-5 and J usage is TRBJ1-2, with D unresolved. The CDR3 has 14 residues. The germline V and J ends were trimmed by 2 bases and 6 bases, with 13 bases remaining between them. CDR1 and CDR2 from the germline V gene are MNHEY and SVGAGI. The CDR3 region is CASSYGRARNGYTF. The CDR3 DNA is TGTGCCAGCAGTTACGGGCGCGCGAGGAATGGCTACACCTTC.

As to this clonotype: The junction and the germline gene differ at one end; a read error may be behind it. V is TRBV6-2 or TRBV6-3 and J is TRBJ2-7; D ambiguous. The CDR3 consists of 11 residues. In germline, CDR1 is MNHEY, CDR2 SVGEGT. CDR3: CASSTSGRQCF. CDR3 DNA sequence: TGTGCCAGCAGCACCTCAGGTCGGCAGTGCTTC.

V usage is TRBV11-2 and J usage is TRBJ2-1; 10 bases align to TRBD2. Per germline, CDR1 SGHAT and CDR2 FQNNGV. J was trimmed by 2 bases and V by 4 bases; bases with no gene match: 2. This CDR3 contains 15 residues. CDR3 DNA: TGTGCCAGCAGCTCGCTAGCGGGAGCCTACAATGAGCAGTTCTTC. Translated: CASSSLAGAYNEQFF.

The V gene is TRBV10-1, the J gene TRBJ1-5, with no clear D. CDR1 is WNHNN, CDR2 SYGVQD, per germline (reference sequence). The ends were cut back, 3 bases at V and 6 bases at J, with 9 bases in the middle. This CDR3 spans 13 amino acids. CDR3: CASSDTSLQPQHF. The CDR3, as DNA: TGCGCCAGCAGTGACACATCACTTCAGCCCCAGCATTTT.

There are a few counts of this clonotype. J is TRBJ2-7 and V is TRBV7-8; TRBD1 might be the D (6 bases). The CDR3 extends over 15 amino acids. The V gene's germline CDR1 is SGHVS and CDR2 FQNEAQ. Trimming shortened V by 2 bases and J by 7 bases, and 18 bases separated the two germline ends. The DNA for the CDR3 is TGTGCCAGCAGCTTACCGGGACAAGTACTACGAGAGCAGTACTTC. It specifies CASSLPGQVLREQYF.

The chain employs TRBV18 and TRBJ2-7, with D possibly TRBD1 on 5 matching bases. Germline V gives CDR1 KGHSH, CDR2 LQKENI. Trimming removed 6 bases at V and 6 bases at J, with 21 bases between. The CDR3 covers 15 residues. CDR3 in amino acids: CASSPGRGSNSEQYF. Written as DNA, the CDR3 is TGTGCCAGCTCCCCCGGTAGGGGATCTAACTCCGAGCAGTACTTC.

In its sample, this clonotype was seen many times. The chain links TRBV5-1 to TRBJ1-1; D is possibly TRBD1 (6 bases). CDR1 is SGHRS, CDR2 YFSETQ, per germline. The CDR3 length is 15 residues. Trimming removed 5 bases from V and 0 bases from J, with 14 bases in between. The CDR3: CASRPGAGMNTEAFF. DNA of the CDR3: TGCGCCAGCAGGCCGGGGGCCGGAATGAACACTGAAGCTTTCTTT.

The chain employs TRBV20-1 and TRBJ2-7, with D unresolved. Looked up from germline, CDR1 is DFQATT and CDR2 is SNEGSKA (reference sequence). The CDR3 spans 16 residues. V was cut by 7 bases and J by 0 bases, with 22 bases left in between. CDR3 DNA sequence: TGCAGTGTACTGACGATAAGCGAGAGCCTCTCCTACGAGCAGTACTTC. Residues: CSVLTISESLSYEQYF.

This clonotype has ten or more counts. The J gene is TRBJ2-2, the V gene TRBV5-5; no clear D. The CDR3 is 17 residues long. The V end was cut by 2 bases, the J end by 3 bases, with 17 bases between. Germline-derived CDR1 and CDR2 are SGHKS and YYEKEE (reference sequence). CDR3 residues: CASSLEDGGAYTGELFF. In DNA form, the CDR3 reads TGTGCCAGCAGCTTAGAAGATGGCGGTGCGTACACCGGGGAGCTGTTTTTT.

V and J are TRBV10-3 and TRBJ2-7, with 10 positions matching TRBD2. This CDR3 spans 16 amino acids. The V segment lost 3 bases and the J segment 4 bases; nucleotides outside the gene matches: 9. In germline, CDR1 is ENHRY, CDR2 SYGVKD. CDR3 sequence: CAISESVGTSDYEQYF. The CDR3, as DNA: TGTGCCATCAGTGAATCCGTCGGGACTAGCGATTACGAGCAGTACTTC.

This sequence joins TRBV27 and TRBJ2-1; D possibly corresponds to TRBD1 (5 bases). The CDR3 totals 15 residues. Germline loops: CDR1 MNHEY, CDR2 SMNVEV (reference sequence). The ends were cut back, 5 bases at V and 3 bases at J, with 14 bases in the middle. The CDR3 loop is CASSAMGLRYNEQFF. The CDR3 nucleotides are TGTGCCAGCAGTGCAATGGGGCTACGCTACAATGAGCAGTTCTTC.